This TCR beta chain was sequenced for a study of cytomegalovirus exposure and HLA in healthy donors. 60 Vbeta and 13 Jbeta primers were used in PCR. Measured with immunoSEQ multiplex PCR; TCRdb has only the in-frame clones, and not every one. The sample includes approximately 220,000 clones, about 75% seen only once; the top ten take 1.8%. The receptor was isolated from a male donor in good health and CMV-seronegative. The specimen was PBMCs.

In nucleotides, the CDR3 is TGTGCCAGCAGCCAGGAACCGGGACAGGGGTTGGACGGGGGCTACACCTTC. Translating it yields CASSQEPGQGLDGGYTF. V usage is TRBV4-2 and J usage is TRBJ1-2, with 10 nucleotides matching TRBD1. CDR1 LGHNA and CDR2 YNFKEQ come from the germline V gene. The CDR3 totals 17 residues. Unmatched junction bases numbered 15, after V lost 3 bases and J lost 8 bases.